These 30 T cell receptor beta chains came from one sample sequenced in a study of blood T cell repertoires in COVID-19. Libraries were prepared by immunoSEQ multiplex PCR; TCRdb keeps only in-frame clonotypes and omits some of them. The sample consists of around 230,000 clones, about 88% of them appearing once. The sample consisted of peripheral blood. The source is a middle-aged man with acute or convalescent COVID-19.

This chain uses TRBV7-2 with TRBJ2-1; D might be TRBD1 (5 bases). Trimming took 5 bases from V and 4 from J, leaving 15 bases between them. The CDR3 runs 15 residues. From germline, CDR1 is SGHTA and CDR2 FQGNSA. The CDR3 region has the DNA TGTGCCAGCAGCCAGGGTGGGGTCCAATACAATGAGCAGTTCTTC. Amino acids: CASSQGGVQYNEQFF.

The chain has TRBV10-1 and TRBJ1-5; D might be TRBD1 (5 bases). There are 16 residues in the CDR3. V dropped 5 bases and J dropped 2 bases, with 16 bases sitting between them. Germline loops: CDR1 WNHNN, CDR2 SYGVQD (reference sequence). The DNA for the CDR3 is TGCGCCAGCAGTCCCCGGGACTCCGGGGGCAATCAGCCCCAGCATTTT. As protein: CASSPRDSGGNQPQHF.

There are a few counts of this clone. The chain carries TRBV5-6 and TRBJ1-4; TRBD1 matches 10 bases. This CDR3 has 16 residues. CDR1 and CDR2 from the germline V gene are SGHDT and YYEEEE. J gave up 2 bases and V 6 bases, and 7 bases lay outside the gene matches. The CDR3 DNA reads TGTGCCAGCAACCGACAGGGGGCTCGCACTAATGAAAAACTGTTTTTT. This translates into CASNRQGARTNEKLFF. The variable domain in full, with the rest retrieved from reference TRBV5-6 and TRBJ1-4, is DAGVTQSPTHLIKTRGQQVTLRCSPKSGHDTVSWYQQALGQGPQFIFQYYEEEERQRGNFPDRFSGHQFPNYSSELNVNALLLGDSALYLCASNRQGARTNEKLFFGSGTQLSVL.

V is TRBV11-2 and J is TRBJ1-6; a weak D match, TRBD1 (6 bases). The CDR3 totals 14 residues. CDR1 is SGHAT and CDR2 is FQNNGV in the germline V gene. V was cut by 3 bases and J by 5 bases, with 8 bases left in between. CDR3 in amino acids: CASSFRTDNSPLHF. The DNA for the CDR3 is TGTGCCAGCAGCTTCCGGACAGATAATTCACCCCTCCACTTT.

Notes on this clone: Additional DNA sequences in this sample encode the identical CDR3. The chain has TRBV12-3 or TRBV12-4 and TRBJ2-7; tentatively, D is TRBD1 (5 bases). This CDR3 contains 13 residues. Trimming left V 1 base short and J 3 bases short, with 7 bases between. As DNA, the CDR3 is TGTGCCAGCAGTTTAGGGACAAGCTACGAGCAGTACTTC. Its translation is CASSLGTSYEQYF.

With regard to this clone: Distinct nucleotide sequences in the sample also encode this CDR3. The CDR3 reads CASSRTGVPDTQYF. DNA for the CDR3: TGTGCCAGCAGCCGGACAGGGGTTCCAGATACGCAGTATTTT. The gene calls are TRBV6-5 and TRBJ2-3; the match to TRBD1 covers 9 bases. The germline CDR1 and CDR2 sequences are MNHEY and SVGAGI. Trimming took 6 bases from V and 4 from J; bases not matched to a gene: 5. The CDR3 totals 14 residues.

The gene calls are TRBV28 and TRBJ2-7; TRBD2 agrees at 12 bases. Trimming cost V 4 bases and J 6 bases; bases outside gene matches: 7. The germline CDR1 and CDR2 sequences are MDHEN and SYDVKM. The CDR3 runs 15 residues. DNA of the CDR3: TGTGCCAGCAGTTCGACTAGCGGGAGCTCAAGCGAGCAGTACTTC. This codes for CASSSTSGSSSEQYF.

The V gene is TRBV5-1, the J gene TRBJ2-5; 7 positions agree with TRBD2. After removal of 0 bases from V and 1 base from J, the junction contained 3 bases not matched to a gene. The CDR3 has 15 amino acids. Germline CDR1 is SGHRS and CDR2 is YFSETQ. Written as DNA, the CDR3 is TGCGCCAGCAGCTTGGGAGCTAGCGGCCAAGAGACCCAGTACTTC. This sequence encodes CASSLGASGQETQYF.

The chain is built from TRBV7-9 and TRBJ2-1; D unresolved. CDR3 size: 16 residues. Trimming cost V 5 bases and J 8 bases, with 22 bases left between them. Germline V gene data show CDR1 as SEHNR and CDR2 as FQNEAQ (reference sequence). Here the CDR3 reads CASSLNAPPPTDEQFF. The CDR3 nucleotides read TGTGCCAGCAGCCTAAACGCACCACCCCCCACGGATGAGCAGTTCTTC.

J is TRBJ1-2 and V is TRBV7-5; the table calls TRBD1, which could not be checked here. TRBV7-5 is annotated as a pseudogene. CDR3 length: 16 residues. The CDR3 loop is CVRSLASPRGVYGYTF. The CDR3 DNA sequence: TGTGTCAGAAGCTTAGCGAGCCCTAGGGGTGTCTATGGCTACACCTTC.

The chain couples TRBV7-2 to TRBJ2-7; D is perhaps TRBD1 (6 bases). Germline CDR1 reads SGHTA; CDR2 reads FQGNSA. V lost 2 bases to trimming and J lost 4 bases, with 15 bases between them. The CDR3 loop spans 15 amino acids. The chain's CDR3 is CASSLFKGHPYEQYF. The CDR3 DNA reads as TGTGCCAGCAGCTTATTCAAGGGACACCCATACGAGCAGTACTTC.

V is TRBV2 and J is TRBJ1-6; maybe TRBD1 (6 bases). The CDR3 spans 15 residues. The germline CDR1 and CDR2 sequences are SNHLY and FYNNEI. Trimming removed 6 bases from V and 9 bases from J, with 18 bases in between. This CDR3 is CASSAQGGTGSPLHF. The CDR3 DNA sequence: TGTGCCAGCAGCGCACAGGGAGGGACGGGTTCACCCCTCCACTTT.

CDR3 sequence: CASSLIQGVHTGELFF. In nucleotides, the CDR3 is TGCGCCAGCAGCTTGATACAGGGGGTTCACACCGGGGAGCTGTTTTTT. The chain couples TRBV5-1 to TRBJ2-2; 8 bases agree with TRBD1. The CDR3 is 16 amino acids. Germline V gene data show CDR1 as SGHRS and CDR2 as YFSETQ. Trimming at V came to 1 base and at J to 3 bases, leaving 5 bases not matched to a gene. Complete variable domain (other parts from reference TRBV5-1 and TRBJ2-2): KAGVTQTPRYLIKTRGQQVTLSCSPISGHRSVSWYQQTPGQGLQFLFEYFSETQRNKGNFPGRFSGRQFSNSRSEMNVSTLELGDSALYLCASSLIQGVHTGELFFGEGSRLTVL.

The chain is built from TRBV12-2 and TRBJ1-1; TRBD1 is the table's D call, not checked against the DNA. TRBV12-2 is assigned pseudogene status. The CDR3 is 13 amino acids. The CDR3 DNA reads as TGTGCACTTATCCCAGGGGAGAACACTGAAGCTTTCTTT. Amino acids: CALIPGENTEAFF.

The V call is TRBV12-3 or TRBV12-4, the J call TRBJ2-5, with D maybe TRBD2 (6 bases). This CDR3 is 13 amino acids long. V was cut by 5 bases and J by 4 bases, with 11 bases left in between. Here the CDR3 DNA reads TGTGCCAGCAGTCATAGGCGGGGAGAGACCCAGTACTTC. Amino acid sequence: CASSHRRGETQYF.

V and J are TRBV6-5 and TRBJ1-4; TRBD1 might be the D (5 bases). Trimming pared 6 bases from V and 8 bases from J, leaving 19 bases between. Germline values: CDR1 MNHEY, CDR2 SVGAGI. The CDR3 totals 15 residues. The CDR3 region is CASRRTGTLAEKLFF. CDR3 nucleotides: TGTGCCAGCAGGCGTACCGGGACCCTAGCGGAAAAACTGTTTTTT.

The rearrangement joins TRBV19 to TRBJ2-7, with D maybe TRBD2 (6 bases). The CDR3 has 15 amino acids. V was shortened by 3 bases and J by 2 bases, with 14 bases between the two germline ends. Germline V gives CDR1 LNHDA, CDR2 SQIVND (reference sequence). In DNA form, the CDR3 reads TGTGCCAGTAGTATCGGGGCGGGGATAACCTACGAGCAGTACTTC. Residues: CASSIGAGITYEQYF. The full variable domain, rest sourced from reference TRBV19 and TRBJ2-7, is DGGITQSPKYLFRKEGQNVTLSCEQNLNHDAMYWYRQDPGQGLRLIYYSQIVNDFQKGDIAEGYSVSREKKESFPLTVTSAQKNPTAFYLCASSIGAGITYEQYFGPGTRLTVT.

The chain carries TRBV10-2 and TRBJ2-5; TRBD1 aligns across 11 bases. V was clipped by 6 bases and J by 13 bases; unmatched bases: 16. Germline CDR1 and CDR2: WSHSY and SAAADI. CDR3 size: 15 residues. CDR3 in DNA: TGCGCCAGCAGACCAGGGACAGGGGGATCCAAGAGAGGGTACTTC. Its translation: CASRPGTGGSKRGYF.

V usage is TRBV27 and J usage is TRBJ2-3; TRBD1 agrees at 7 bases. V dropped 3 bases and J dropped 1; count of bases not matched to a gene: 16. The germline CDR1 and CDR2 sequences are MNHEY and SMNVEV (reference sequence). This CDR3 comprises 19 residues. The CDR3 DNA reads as TGTGCCAGCAGTTTCCCACAGGGTCCCACAGGGGTGGGCACAGATACGCAGTATTTT. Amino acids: CASSFPQGPTGVGTDTQYF.

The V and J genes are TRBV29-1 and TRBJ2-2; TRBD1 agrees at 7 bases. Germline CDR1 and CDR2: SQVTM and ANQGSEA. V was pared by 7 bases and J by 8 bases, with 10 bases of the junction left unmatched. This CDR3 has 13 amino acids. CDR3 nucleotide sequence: TGCAGCGCCCGGGACAGAGGAACGGGGGAGCTGTTTTTT. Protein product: CSARDRGTGELFF.

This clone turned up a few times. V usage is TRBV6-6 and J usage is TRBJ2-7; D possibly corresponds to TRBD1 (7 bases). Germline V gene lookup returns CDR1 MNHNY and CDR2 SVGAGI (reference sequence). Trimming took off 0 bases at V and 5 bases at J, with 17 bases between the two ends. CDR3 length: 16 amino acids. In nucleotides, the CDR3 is TGTGCCAGCAGTTACTCCCGGGGTCAGGGGGGCCACGAGCAGTACTTC. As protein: CASSYSRGQGGHEQYF.

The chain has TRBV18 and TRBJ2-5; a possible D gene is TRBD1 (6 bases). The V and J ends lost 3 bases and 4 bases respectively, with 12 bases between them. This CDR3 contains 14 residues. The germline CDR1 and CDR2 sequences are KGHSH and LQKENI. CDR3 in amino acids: CASSPSGTSETQYF. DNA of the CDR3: TGTGCCAGCTCACCCTCCGGGACATCAGAGACCCAGTACTTC.

DNA of the CDR3: TGTGCCAGCAGCCTTCAGGTGGCGAACACTGAAGCTTTCTTT. Translated: CASSLQVANTEAFF. The chain links TRBV9 to TRBJ1-1, with no clear D. Germline lookup yields CDR1 SGDLS and CDR2 YYNGEE. Trimming stripped 4 bases from V and 1 base from J, with 11 bases between. There are 14 residues in the CDR3.

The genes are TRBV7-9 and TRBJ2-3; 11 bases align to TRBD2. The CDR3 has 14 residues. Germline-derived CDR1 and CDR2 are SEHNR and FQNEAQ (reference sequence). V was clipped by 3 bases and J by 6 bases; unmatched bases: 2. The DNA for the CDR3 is TGTGCCAGCAGCTTCCGACTAGCGGGGGATACGCAGTATTTT. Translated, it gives CASSFRLAGDTQYF.

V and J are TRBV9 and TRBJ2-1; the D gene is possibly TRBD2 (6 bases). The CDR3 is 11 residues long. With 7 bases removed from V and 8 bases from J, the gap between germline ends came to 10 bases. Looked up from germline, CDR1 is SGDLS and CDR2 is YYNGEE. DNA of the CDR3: TGTGCCAGCGCGGAGGGGTATGAGCAGTTCTTC. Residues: CASAEGYEQFF.

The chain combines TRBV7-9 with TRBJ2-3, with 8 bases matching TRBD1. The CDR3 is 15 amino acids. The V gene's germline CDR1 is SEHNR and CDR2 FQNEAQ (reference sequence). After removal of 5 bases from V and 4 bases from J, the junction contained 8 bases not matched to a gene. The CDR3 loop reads CASSGRTGGADTQYF. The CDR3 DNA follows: TGTGCCAGCAGCGGACGCACAGGGGGTGCAGATACGCAGTATTTT.

The CDR3 DNA reads TGTGCCAGCAGCTTGGAGGGGGCCAAAAACATTCAGTACTTC. Residues: CASSLEGAKNIQYF. The chain links TRBV5-8 to TRBJ2-4; possibly TRBD1 for D (5 bases). The CDR3 has 14 residues. V lost 0 bases and J 1 base, leaving 5 bases between the germline ends. Looked up from germline, CDR1 is SGHTS and CDR2 is YDEGEE.

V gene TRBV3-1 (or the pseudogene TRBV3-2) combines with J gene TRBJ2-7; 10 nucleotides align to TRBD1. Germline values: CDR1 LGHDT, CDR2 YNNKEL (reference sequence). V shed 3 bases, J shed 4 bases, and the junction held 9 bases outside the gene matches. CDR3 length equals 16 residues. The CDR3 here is CASSQAAWTGGYEQYF. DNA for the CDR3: TGTGCCAGCAGCCAGGCCGCCTGGACAGGGGGATACGAGCAGTACTTC.

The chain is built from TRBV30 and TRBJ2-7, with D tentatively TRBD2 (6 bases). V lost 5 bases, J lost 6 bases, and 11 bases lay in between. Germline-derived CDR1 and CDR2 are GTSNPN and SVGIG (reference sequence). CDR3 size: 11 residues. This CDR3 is CAWESSGEQYF. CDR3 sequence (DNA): TGTGCCTGGGAAAGTAGCGGCGAGCAGTACTTC. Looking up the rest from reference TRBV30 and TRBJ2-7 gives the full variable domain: SQTIHQWPATLVQPVGSPLSLECTVEGTSNPNLYWYRQAAGRGLQLLFYSVGIGQISSEVPQNLSASRPQDRQFILSSKKLLLSDSGFYLCAWESSGEQYFGPGTRLTVT.

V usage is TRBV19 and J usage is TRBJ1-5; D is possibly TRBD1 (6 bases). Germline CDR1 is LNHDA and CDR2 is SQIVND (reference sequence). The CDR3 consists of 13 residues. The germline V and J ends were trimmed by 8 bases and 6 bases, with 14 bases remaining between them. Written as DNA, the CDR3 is TGTGCCAGTGACGACAGGTCTTCTCAGCCCCAGCATTTT. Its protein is CASDDRSSQPQHF. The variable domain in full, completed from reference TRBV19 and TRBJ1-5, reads DGGITQSPKYLFRKEGQNVTLSCEQNLNHDAMYWYRQDPGQGLRLIYYSQIVNDFQKGDIAEGYSVSREKKESFPLTVTSAQKNPTAFYLCASDDRSSQPQHFGDGTRLSIL.